The 15 T cell receptor beta chains below come from one sample, sequenced in a study of beta chain features in type 1 diabetes. Expressed TCRB transcripts were sequenced because the entire RNA isolate underwent reverse transcription. Clones were sequenced by immunoSEQ multiplex PCR, and TCRdb holds only the in-frame ones, with some missing. The sample includes 390,000 or so clones, more than 11% of them seen just once. The sequenced sample consisted of naive CD4+ T cells from blood. Receptor source: a man younger than 40 in good health.

The chain couples TRBV6-5 to TRBJ2-7; perhaps TRBD2 as D (6 bases). V was shortened by 7 bases and J by 4 bases, with 8 bases between the two germline ends. The CDR3 totals 11 residues. The germline V gene encodes CDR1 MNHEY and CDR2 SVGAGI. The DNA for the CDR3 is TGTGCCAGCACCGGAGGGTACGAGCAGTACTTC. It encodes CASTGGYEQYF.

As concerns this clone: The sample carries other DNA sequences with the same CDR3. This chain joins TRBV9 and TRBJ2-3; 8 bases agree with TRBD2. Germline V CDR1 and CDR2: SGDLS, YYNGEE. The J segment lost 4 bases and the V segment lost 2 bases, leaving 3 bases of the junction unmatched. The CDR3 runs 14 residues. The chain's CDR3 is CASSVGLVPDTQYF. The CDR3 DNA is TGTGCCAGCAGCGTGGGACTAGTCCCAGATACGCAGTATTTT.

V and J are TRBV5-1 and TRBJ1-1; tentative D call: TRBD1 (6 bases). The CDR3 runs to 17 residues. V lost 0 bases and J 3 bases, leaving 18 bases between the germline ends. CDR1 and CDR2 (germline): SGHRS, YFSETQ. The CDR3 spells CASSLVGRGSSDTEAFF. In nucleotides, the CDR3 is TGCGCCAGCAGCTTGGTTGGCAGGGGTTCGTCCGACACTGAAGCTTTCTTT.

There are a few counts of this clone. The V call is TRBV4-3, the J call TRBJ2-1; 10 bases map to TRBD2. The junction had 12 bases not matched to a gene; V was cut back by 0 bases and J by 4 bases. The V gene's germline CDR1 is LGHNA and CDR2 YSLEER. CDR3 size: 19 residues. CDR3 protein: CASSQDLFGSGRAYNEQFF. The CDR3 nucleotides read TGCGCCAGCAGCCAAGATCTTTTTGGGAGCGGGAGGGCTTACAATGAGCAGTTCTTC.

The table lists this clone with a few counts. This sample includes further DNA sequences coding for the same CDR3. The V gene is TRBV5-1, the J gene TRBJ2-6; tentative D call: TRBD2 (5 bases). The CDR3 has 15 residues. The germline V and J ends were trimmed by 0 bases and 1 base, with 5 bases remaining between them. CDR1 and CDR2 (germline): SGHRS, YFSETQ. CDR3 nucleotides: TGCGCCAGCAGCTTGGGCGGGTCTGGGGCCAACGTCCTGACTTTC. Translated: CASSLGGSGANVLTF. The full variable domain, in which reference TRBV5-1 and TRBJ2-6 provide the parts outside the CDR3, is KAGVTQTPRYLIKTRGQQVTLSCSPISGHRSVSWYQQTPGQGLQFLFEYFSETQRNKGNFPGRFSGRQFSNSRSEMNVSTLELGDSALYLCASSLGGSGANVLTFGAGSRLTVL.

The J gene is TRBJ1-3, the V gene TRBV6-5; D gene uncertain. V dropped 5 bases and J dropped 2 bases, with 10 bases sitting between them. The CDR3 loop spans 14 amino acids. Germline lookup yields CDR1 MNHEY and CDR2 SVGAGI. The DNA for the CDR3 is TGTGCCAGCAGTCCGAGTTCTACTGGAAACACCATATATTTT. It encodes CASSPSSTGNTIYF.

The chain employs TRBV30 and TRBJ2-2; D unclear. Germline V CDR1 and CDR2: GTSNPN, SVGIG (reference sequence). V dropped 4 bases and J dropped 5 bases, with 17 bases sitting between them. The CDR3 has 15 amino acids. In DNA form, the CDR3 reads TGTGCCTGGATCCCAGGCCCTCGAACAACCGGGGAGCTGTTTTTT. It encodes CAWIPGPRTTGELFF.

The J gene is TRBJ1-1, the V gene TRBV18; no clear D gene. The CDR3 is 13 residues long. CDR1 is KGHSH and CDR2 is LQKENI in the germline V gene. Trimming left V 6 bases short and J 6 bases short, with 14 bases between. Here the CDR3 DNA reads TGTGCCAGCTCGTTGCTGGGGAGACCTGAAGCTTTCTTT. It encodes CASSLLGRPEAFF.

V and J are TRBV7-9 and TRBJ2-1; 11 bases are a match to TRBD2. CDR1 and CDR2 (germline): SEHNR, FQNEAQ (reference sequence). This CDR3 is 14 amino acids long. The ends lost 0 bases at V and 9 bases at J; junction bases unmatched: 1. The CDR3 here is CASSLASGRAEQFF. CDR3 coding DNA: TGTGCCAGCAGCTTAGCTAGCGGGAGGGCTGAGCAGTTCTTC. Based on the CDR3 plus reference TRBV7-9 and TRBJ2-1, the full variable domain is DTGVSQNPRHKITKRGQNVTFRCDPISEHNRLYWYRQTLGQGPEFLTYFQNEAQLEKSRLLSDRFSAERPKGSFSTLEIQRTEQGDSAMYLCASSLASGRAEQFFGPGTRLTVL.

A word on this clone: Different DNA sequences within this sample yield the same CDR3. V is TRBV20-1 and J is TRBJ2-1; D remains ambiguous. Germline lookup yields CDR1 DFQATT and CDR2 SNEGSKA (reference sequence). The V end was cut by 3 bases, the J end by 9 bases, with 9 bases between. The CDR3 has 11 amino acids. CDR3 loop: CSASRGGEQFF. DNA of the CDR3: TGCAGTGCTAGCCGAGGTGGTGAGCAGTTCTTC.

J is TRBJ2-1 and V is TRBV13, with D tentatively TRBD1 or TRBD2 (5 bases each). Germline lookup yields CDR1 PRHDT and CDR2 FYEKMQ (reference sequence). The CDR3 has 13 amino acids. V was shortened by 5 bases and J by 10 bases, with 15 bases between the two germline ends. The CDR3 coding sequence is TGTGCCAGCAGCCCCGGGGCAACTGGGGAGCAGTTCTTC. It translates to CASSPGATGEQFF.

This clone occurred a few times. The chain carries TRBV30 and TRBJ1-3; D is unresolved. Germline V gene lookup returns CDR1 GTSNPN and CDR2 SVGIG (reference sequence). The CDR3 consists of 15 residues. Trimming cost V 0 bases and J 0 bases, with 9 bases left between them. The CDR3 nucleotides read TGTGCCTGGAGTGTAAGCTTGGGCTCTGGAAACACCATATATTTT. This translates into CAWSVSLGSGNTIYF.

This clone turned up a few times. The J gene is TRBJ2-1, the V gene TRBV30; D ambiguous. Germline values: CDR1 GTSNPN, CDR2 SVGIG (reference sequence). V was trimmed by 4 bases and J by 7 bases, leaving 11 bases between them. This CDR3 has 12 amino acids. The CDR3 region is CAWNSGRNEQFF. CDR3 bases: TGTGCCTGGAATTCGGGCCGGAATGAGCAGTTCTTC.

This clone turned up a few times. This chain joins TRBV5-1 and TRBJ2-2, with unresolved D. CDR1 SGHRS and CDR2 YFSETQ come from the germline V gene. This CDR3 has 14 amino acids. V lost 0 bases to trimming and J lost 4 bases, with 7 bases between them. The CDR3 DNA reads as TGCGCCAGCAGCTTGGGAGGTATCACCGGGGAGCTGTTTTTT. Translating gives CASSLGGITGELFF.

This clone occurred a few times. The CDR3 is CASSEFGGPNQPQHF. DNA of the CDR3: TGTGCCAGCAGTGAATTTGGCGGGCCGAATCAGCCCCAGCATTTT. This chain connects TRBV25-1 to TRBJ1-5; the D is unclear. The CDR3 spans 15 residues. V shed 1 base and J shed 4 bases, with 11 bases lying between them. Germline V gives CDR1 MGHDK, CDR2 SYGVNS. The whole variable domain, filled in from reference TRBV25-1 and TRBJ1-5, reads EADIYQTPRYLVIGTGKKITLECSQTMGHDKMYWYQQDPGMELHLIHYSYGVNSTEKGDLSSESTVSRIRTEHFPLTLESARPSHTSQYLCASSEFGGPNQPQHFGDGTRLSIL.